What follows are 5 T cell receptor beta chains derived from one specimen sequenced in a study of cytomegalovirus exposure and HLA in healthy donors. This PCR relied on a set of 60 Vbeta primers and 13 Jbeta primers. TCRdb's copy holds only in-frame clones and misses some; the assay was immunoSEQ multiplex PCR. The data show around 180,000 clones, around 87% seen once. The sample taken for sequencing was PBMCs. Receptor source: a woman in her late teens or twenties in good health and CMV-seronegative.

The table lists this clone with a count of one. The chain combines TRBV7-9 with TRBJ1-2, with D possibly TRBD1 on 6 matching bases. Looked up from germline, CDR1 is SEHNR and CDR2 is FQNEAQ (reference sequence). Trimming shortened V by 4 bases and J by 2 bases, and 14 bases separated the two germline ends. The CDR3 length is 15 residues. The CDR3 here is CASSSSGGQNYGYTF. In DNA, the CDR3 is TGTGCCAGCAGCTCCTCCGGGGGGCAAAACTATGGCTACACCTTC. Using reference TRBV7-9 and TRBJ1-2 for the parts outside the CDR3, the full variable domain is DTGVSQNPRHKITKRGQNVTFRCDPISEHNRLYWYRQTLGQGPEFLTYFQNEAQLEKSRLLSDRFSAERPKGSFSTLEIQRTEQGDSAMYLCASSSSGGQNYGYTFGSGTRLTVV.

This chain connects TRBV9 to TRBJ1-1; D possibly corresponds to TRBD1 (6 bases). V was shortened by 4 bases and J by 0 bases, with 16 bases between the two germline ends. CDR1 is SGDLS and CDR2 is YYNGEE in the germline V gene. This CDR3 region has 16 residues. The CDR3 loop reads CASSPRQAVMNTEAFF. Here the CDR3 DNA reads TGTGCCAGCAGCCCGCGACAGGCGGTAATGAACACTGAAGCTTTCTTT.

This sequence joins TRBV18 and TRBJ1-1; TRBD1 might be the D (5 bases). The CDR3 loop spans 14 amino acids. V was pared by 2 bases and J by 4 bases, with 11 bases between. The V gene's germline CDR1 is KGHSH and CDR2 LQKENI. The CDR3 nucleotides are TGTGCCAGCTCACCAGGGGGGGAGGGCACTGAAGCTTTCTTT. Translation: CASSPGGEGTEAFF. The full variable domain, completed using reference TRBV18 and TRBJ1-1, is NAGVMQNPRHLVRRRGQEARLRCSPMKGHSHVYWYRQLPEEGLKFMVYLQKENIIDESGMPKERFSAEFPKEGPSILRIQQVVRGDSAAYFCASSPGGEGTEAFFGQGTRLTVV.

The V call is TRBV6-4, the J call TRBJ2-2; the D gene is possibly TRBD2 (6 bases). Germline assignment: CDR1 MRHNA and CDR2 SNTAGT. The CDR3 runs 14 residues. Between the trimmed V and J ends, which lost 3 bases and 1 base, there was a span of 6 bases. CDR3 nucleotides: TGTGCCAGCAGTGAGGGACTGAACACCGGGGAGCTGTTTTTT. Residues: CASSEGLNTGELFF.

A few counts support this clone. This rearrangement joins TRBV6-4 to TRBJ2-2; D not resolved. The CDR3 sequence is 16 residues long. Trimming removed 5 bases at V and 0 bases at J, with 13 bases between. Germline loops: CDR1 MRHNA, CDR2 SNTAGT. The CDR3 DNA is TGTGCCAGCAGTCCAGACCAGGATACGAACACCGGGGAGCTGTTTTTT. It encodes CASSPDQDTNTGELFF.